One and the same sample provided the 24 T cell receptor beta chains below, sequenced in a study of OX40 agonist ivuxolimab in advanced cancers. Sequencing used immunoSEQ multiplex PCR; TCRdb keeps in-frame clones, though not all of them. The sample has more than 45,000 clones, about nine tenths seen once. The specimen comprised CD4+ or CD8+ T cells sorted from blood, sampled in a trial of the OX40 agonist ivuxolimab. The receptors were sampled from an adult with an advanced solid tumor such as melanoma, head and neck, liver or kidney cancer.

This sequence joins TRBV28 and TRBJ1-1, with D possibly matching TRBD1 (6 bases). The V end lost 3 bases, the J end lost 4 bases, and 15 bases lay between the germline ends. Germline lookup yields CDR1 MDHEN and CDR2 SYDVKM. The CDR3 loop spans 15 amino acids. CDR3 in DNA: TGTGCCAGCAGTTTCGTCGGGGGCGTCTCCACTGAAGCTTTCTTT. It encodes CASSFVGGVSTEAFF.

In its sample, this clone was seen once. V usage is TRBV15 and J usage is TRBJ2-7; tentatively, D is TRBD2 (5 bases). The germline V gene encodes CDR1 LNHNV and CDR2 YYDKDF (reference sequence). The CDR3 sequence is 13 residues long. V shed 1 base and J shed 3 bases, with 7 bases lying between them. CDR3 in DNA: TGTGCCACCAGCAGAGTCGCGGGCTACGAGCAGTACTTC. Encoded protein: CATSRVAGYEQYF.

The rearrangement joins TRBV27 to TRBJ2-7; no clear D. Trimming removed 0 bases at V and 6 bases at J, with 12 bases between. The CDR3 extends over 14 amino acids. Germline V gives CDR1 MNHEY, CDR2 SMNVEV (reference sequence). CDR3 bases: TGTGCCAGCAGTTTATCGAGGACCCTCTTCGAGCAGTACTTC. The encoded protein is CASSLSRTLFEQYF.

The chain has TRBV4-2 and TRBJ2-3; D is tentatively TRBD1 or TRBD2 (7 bases each). CDR1 LGHNA and CDR2 YNFKEQ come from the germline V gene. Trimming pared 4 bases from V and 4 bases from J, leaving 27 bases between. The CDR3 contains 19 residues. The CDR3 DNA reads as TGTGCCAGCAGCCCCAGGGGAGGGGGCTGGGGAGGGCCCTCAGATACGCAGTATTTT. Its protein product is CASSPRGGGWGGPSDTQYF.

DNA of the CDR3: TGTGCCAGTAGTATATTCCCCCATCAGCCCCAGCATTTT. Translated: CASSIFPHQPQHF. This chain uses TRBV19 with TRBJ1-5; D call uncertain. The germline gives CDR1 LNHDA, CDR2 SQIVND (reference sequence). Trimming cost V 2 bases and J 5 bases, with 7 bases left between them. The CDR3 totals 13 residues.

CDR3 sequence reads: CASSNRDRAYEQYF. The CDR3 coding sequence is TGTGCCAGCAGCAACCGGGACAGGGCCTACGAGCAGTACTTC. The V and J genes are TRBV7-9 and TRBJ2-7; 9 bases map to TRBD1. V shed 5 bases, J shed 2 bases, and the junction held 4 bases outside the gene matches. In germline, CDR1 is SEHNR, CDR2 FQNEAQ (reference sequence). There are 14 residues in the CDR3.

The chain carries TRBV27 and TRBJ2-7, with 14 bases that match TRBD2. V was pared by 2 bases and J by 0 bases, with 0 bases of the junction left unmatched. In germline, CDR1 is MNHEY, CDR2 SMNVEV (reference sequence). CDR3 length equals 16 residues. The DNA of the CDR3 is TGTGCCAGCAGTTTAGGGACTAGCGGGAGCTCCTACGAGCAGTACTTC. Amino acid sequence: CASSLGTSGSSYEQYF.

This chain uses TRBV5-4 with TRBJ2-1, with a possible D match to TRBD1 (6 bases). The CDR3 extends over 11 amino acids. V was cut by 4 bases and J by 9 bases, with 8 bases left in between. CDR1 is SGHNT, CDR2 YYREEE, per germline (reference sequence). The CDR3 region has the DNA TGTGCCAGCAGCCTAGGGGGTGAGCAGTTCTTC. It encodes CASSLGGEQFF.

The rearrangement uses TRBV6-4 and TRBJ1-3; D is undetermined. V was trimmed by 10 bases and J by 3 bases, leaving 16 bases between them. In germline, CDR1 is MRHNA, CDR2 SNTAGT. CDR3 length: 14 amino acids. CDR3 sequence reads: CANEYPDDGNTIYF. In nucleotides, the CDR3 is TGTGCCAACGAATACCCCGACGATGGAAACACCATATATTTT.

The rearrangement joins TRBV13 to TRBJ2-1; 9 nucleotides match TRBD2. Germline CDR1 and CDR2: PRHDT and FYEKMQ (reference sequence). J was trimmed by 0 bases and V by 5 bases; bases with no gene match: 2. There are 15 residues in the CDR3. The CDR3 here is CASSHSGSSYNEQFF. CDR3 bases: TGTGCCAGCAGCCATAGCGGGAGCTCCTACAATGAGCAGTTCTTC. Together with reference TRBV13 and TRBJ2-1, the CDR3 gives the full variable domain: AAGVIQSPRHLIKEKRETATLKCYPIPRHDTVYWYQQGPGQDPQFLISFYEKMQSDKGSIPDRFSAQQFSDYHSELNMSSLELGDSALYFCASSHSGSSYNEQFFGPGTRLTVL.

The rearrangement links TRBV28 to TRBJ1-2; no definite D call. The CDR3 loop spans 12 amino acids. CDR1 is MDHEN, CDR2 SYDVKM, per germline. V was shortened by 4 bases and J by 2 bases, with 5 bases between the two germline ends. CDR3: CASSSGNYGYTF. DNA for the CDR3: TGTGCCAGCAGTTCCGGGAACTATGGCTACACCTTC.

The chain carries TRBV7-3 and TRBJ2-1; 12 nucleotides match TRBD2. Germline lookup yields CDR1 SGHTA and CDR2 FQGTGA. The CDR3 is 15 amino acids. The V and J ends lost 3 bases and 5 bases, in that order; junction bases with no gene match: 2. The chain's CDR3 is CASSLGLAGNNEQFF. CDR3 bases: TGTGCCAGCAGCTTGGGACTAGCGGGTAACAATGAGCAGTTCTTC.

The chain carries TRBV19 and TRBJ2-1; 11 bases match TRBD2. Germline loops: CDR1 LNHDA, CDR2 SQIVND (reference sequence). This CDR3 spans 15 amino acids. The V and J ends lost 7 bases and 7 bases, in that order; junction bases with no gene match: 9. CDR3 region: CASTPGTSGLNEQFF. The CDR3 DNA sequence: TGTGCCAGTACTCCCGGGACTAGCGGATTGAATGAGCAGTTCTTC.

The rearrangement links TRBV10-2 to TRBJ2-7; possibly TRBD1 or TRBD2 for D (6 bases each). Germline CDR1 is WSHSY and CDR2 is SAAADI. CDR3 size: 13 residues. V lost 8 bases to trimming and J lost 4 bases, with 15 bases between them. The DNA of the CDR3 is TGCGCCAGCGGCTCCGGGGGCCCATACGAGCAGTACTTC. Translated: CASGSGGPYEQYF.

This clone was detected a few times. V usage is TRBV10-3 and J usage is TRBJ2-5, with 9 bases identical to TRBD1. Germline CDR1 and CDR2: ENHRY and SYGVKD. The CDR3 sequence is 16 residues long. V trimming: 6 bases; J trimming: 7 bases; junction bases outside the gene matches: 15. CDR3 region: CAIREGPGQGQGTQYF. The CDR3 DNA reads as TGTGCCATCAGAGAAGGTCCTGGACAGGGACAGGGGACCCAGTACTTC.

The J gene is TRBJ2-1, the V gene TRBV19; D may match TRBD1 or TRBD2 (5 bases each). The CDR3 contains 14 residues. Germline V CDR1 and CDR2: LNHDA, SQIVND (reference sequence). The V end lost 3 bases, the J end lost 4 bases, and 10 bases lay between the germline ends. The CDR3 coding sequence is TGTGCCAGTAGTATCCCGGGGCGGTACAATGAGCAGTTCTTC. It specifies CASSIPGRYNEQFF.

J is TRBJ2-3 and V is TRBV6-1; D is undetermined. Between the trimmed V and J ends, which lost 2 bases and 2 bases, there was a span of 11 bases. Looked up from germline, CDR1 is MNHNS and CDR2 is SASEGT. The CDR3 contains 15 residues. The CDR3 sequence: CASSEWRSFTDTQYF. The CDR3 nucleotides are TGTGCCAGCAGTGAATGGCGGTCCTTCACAGATACGCAGTATTTT.

The chain is built from TRBV7-8 and TRBJ2-1; 7 bases are shared with TRBD2. Trimming cost V 5 bases and J 8 bases; bases outside gene matches: 15. Germline V gene data show CDR1 as SGHVS and CDR2 as FQNEAQ. The length of the CDR3 is 16 residues. The CDR3 nucleotides are TGTGCCAGCAGCCCCTCCGTTGGGGGGAGGGTTGATGAGCAGTTCTTC. As protein: CASSPSVGGRVDEQFF.

The chain couples TRBV5-4 to TRBJ2-7, with D possibly matching TRBD2 (6 bases). V lost 4 bases and J lost 1, with 9 bases in between. The CDR3 contains 13 residues. Germline loops: CDR1 SGHNT, CDR2 YYREEE (reference sequence). The DNA of the CDR3 is TGTGCCAGCAGCCCCCGGGGGTCCTACGAGCAGTACTTC. Translating it yields CASSPRGSYEQYF.

V is TRBV10-2 and J is TRBJ2-1; 11 bases align to TRBD2. The CDR3 loop spans 14 amino acids. The V gene end was trimmed by 6 bases and the J gene end by 4 bases; junction bases not matched to a gene: 2. Germline V gives CDR1 WSHSY, CDR2 SAAADI. CDR3 nucleotides: TGCGCCAGCAGAGGGACTAGCGGATACAATGAGCAGTTCTTC. It encodes CASRGTSGYNEQFF.

This rearrangement joins TRBV7-9 to TRBJ2-1; the match to TRBD1 covers 8 bases. CDR1 and CDR2 (germline): SEHNR, FQNEAQ (reference sequence). V lost 1 base to trimming and J lost 4 bases; unmatched junction nucleotides: 15. CDR3 length equals 19 residues. For the CDR3, the DNA is TGTGCCAGCAGCTTAGTAAGAGAACCCCGGGACAGGCGTTACAATGAGCAGTTCTTC. Its protein is CASSLVREPRDRRYNEQFF.

The V and J genes are TRBV5-6 and TRBJ2-1; a weak D match, TRBD1 (7 bases). Deletions cut 4 bases from V and 7 bases from J, with 15 bases between. CDR1 and CDR2 from the germline V gene are SGHDT and YYEEEE. The CDR3 length is 14 residues. CDR3 in DNA: TGTGCCAGCAGCGCTTTACAGGGGAGGAATGAGCAGTTCTTC. It yields the protein CASSALQGRNEQFF.

The count of this clone is one. V is TRBV5-6 and J is TRBJ2-3; D unclear. The CDR3 is made up of 15 amino acids. Germline CDR1 is SGHDT and CDR2 is YYEEEE. Trimming stripped 1 base from V and 4 bases from J, with 13 bases between. The CDR3 is CASSLWGTSADTQYF. In DNA form, the CDR3 reads TGTGCCAGCAGCTTGTGGGGTACGTCCGCAGATACGCAGTATTTT.

CDR3 residues: CASSLRLGGNEQYF. CDR3 DNA sequence: TGTGCCAGCAGTCTGAGACTAGGGGGGAACGAGCAGTACTTC. The V gene is TRBV27, the J gene TRBJ2-7; perhaps D is TRBD1 or TRBD2 (6 bases each). The length of the CDR3 is 14 residues. CDR1 and CDR2 from the germline V gene are MNHEY and SMNVEV (reference sequence). V was shortened by 5 bases and J by 5 bases, with 16 bases between the two germline ends.